The 10 T cell receptor beta chains below were found in one sample sequenced in a study of blood T cells in healthy people across ages. Together with a sample-barcoded 5' primer, a J-beta primer mix was included in a second PCR lasting roughly 6 to 12 cycles. Each CDR3 protein is one row after TCRdb ran MiXCR on the 5' RACE reads. The sample lists 800,000 or so distinct CDR3 sequences; 55% to 65% were seen once. Sequencing was done on a sample of blood. The receptors derive from a young man in good health.

This sequence joins TRBV20-1 and TRBJ1-2; tentatively, D is TRBD1 (5 bases). Trimming pared 6 bases from V and 2 bases from J, leaving 19 bases between. Per the germline V gene, CDR1 is DFQATT and CDR2 is SNEGSKA (reference sequence). CDR3 size: 15 residues. The CDR3 DNA follows: TGCAGTGCCTCTCGCGGGCAGGGAGGGAACTATGGCTACACCTTC. This sequence encodes CSASRGQGGNYGYTF.

The sample holds a few counts of this clonotype. The chain is built from TRBV4-3 and TRBJ1-2; D gene unclear. Germline CDR1 reads LGHNA; CDR2 reads YSLEER. This CDR3 has 13 amino acids. The V and J ends lost 3 bases and 8 bases respectively, with 13 bases between them. DNA for the CDR3: TGCGCCAGCAGCCAGGTCTTAGGGAAGGGCTACACCTTC. The encoded protein is CASSQVLGKGYTF.

This clonotype was observed a few times. The J gene is TRBJ2-5, the V gene TRBV12-3 or TRBV12-4; D remains unclear. This CDR3 has 15 residues. Deletions cut 1 base from V and 0 bases from J, with 9 bases between. The CDR3 sequence is CASSLGISYQETQYF. CDR3 bases: TGTGCCAGCAGTTTAGGGATCTCGTACCAAGAGACCCAGTACTTC.

The V gene is TRBV6-2 or TRBV6-3, the J gene TRBJ2-5, with 9 nucleotides matching TRBD2. From germline, CDR1 is MNHEY and CDR2 SVGEGT. The CDR3 sequence is 15 residues long. V shed 8 bases, J shed 6 bases, and the junction held 13 bases outside the gene matches. The CDR3 DNA reads TGTGCCAGCGGAATAGCGGGGGCTCTTACCAAGACCCAGTACTTC. Its translation: CASGIAGALTKTQYF.

This sequence joins TRBV6-5 and TRBJ2-5; TRBD1 is a possible D gene (5 bases). The germline V and J ends were trimmed by 6 bases and 1 base, with 9 bases remaining between them. The CDR3 spans 13 residues. Germline V gene data show CDR1 as MNHEY and CDR2 as SVGAGI. CDR3 sequence: CASRATAQETQYF. CDR3 DNA: TGTGCCAGCAGGGCGACAGCCCAAGAGACCCAGTACTTC.

A note on this clonotype: Its ends do not fully match the called genes, so a read error is possible. The J gene is TRBJ1-2, the V gene TRBV5-1; no firm D call. The CDR3 contains 14 residues. Germline V CDR1 and CDR2: SGHRS, YFSETQ. DNA of the CDR3: TGCGCCAGCAGCTTTGAGGCCGCTAACTATAGCTACACCTTC. It yields the protein CASSFEAANYSYTF.

CDR3 nucleotide sequence: TGTGCCAGCAGCCCCCTGACAGGACGTGGAGAGACCCAGTACTTC. Translated, it gives CASSPLTGRGETQYF. The chain recombines TRBV12-3 or TRBV12-4 with TRBJ2-7, with D tentatively TRBD1 (6 bases). The J call may not be correct, given that the DNA end is closer to TRBJ2-5. This CDR3 contains 15 residues.

V and J are TRBV7-9 and TRBJ1-4; D is ambiguous. The V end was cut by 3 bases, the J end by 2 bases, with 10 bases between. Germline CDR1 is SEHNR and CDR2 is FQNEAQ (reference sequence). The CDR3 consists of 15 residues. For the CDR3, the DNA is TGTGCCAGCAGCTTTGTCAGGAGCACTAATGAAAAACTGTTTTTT. The encoded protein is CASSFVRSTNEKLFF.

The chain uses TRBV28 and TRBJ2-7, with TRBD2 matching over 10 bases. The DNA matches TRBJ2-5 better at its end, which makes the J call doubtful. The CDR3 contains 16 residues. The germline CDR1 and CDR2 sequences are MDHEN and SYDVKM. The CDR3 DNA is TGTGCCAGCAGTTTACTAGCGGGGGACCGGGGGGAGACCCAGTACTTC. This gives the protein CASSLLAGDRGETQYF.

The chain recombines TRBV6-2 or TRBV6-3 with TRBJ2-6, with D perhaps matching TRBD1 (5 bases). Trimming removed 6 bases from V and 0 bases from J, with 24 bases in between. CDR1 and CDR2 from the germline V gene are MNHEY and SVGEGT. This CDR3 spans 20 amino acids. Here the CDR3 reads CASSRLSDGEGVSGANVLTF. The CDR3 DNA follows: TGTGCCAGCAGCCGTCTCTCCGATGGTGAAGGGGTCTCTGGGGCCAACGTCCTGACTTTC.